The 14 T cell receptor beta chains in this list originate from one sample, sequenced in a study of OX40 agonist ivuxolimab in advanced cancers. Library prep was done by the immunoSEQ multiplex PCR assay. The immuneACCESS repertoire file appears here via TCRdb, limited to in-frame rearrangements. These files lack a portion of the clones; in checked studies, under half of the deficit traces to unresolved V genes, and the cause of the others is not known. Counted in this sample were about 62,000 clones; 79% of them appeared once. The ten top clones hold 9.5% to 13% of the sample. The input for sequencing was CD4+ or CD8+ T cells sorted from blood, taken in a trial of the OX40 agonist ivuxolimab. These receptors were taken from an adult with an advanced solid tumor such as melanoma, head and neck, liver or kidney cancer.

In this sample, this clone turned up many times. The rearrangement links TRBV25-1 to TRBJ2-7; D remains unclear. Trimming stripped 1 base from V and 3 bases from J, with 4 bases between. The CDR3 has 12 residues. The germline gives CDR1 MGHDK, CDR2 SYGVNS. CDR3 DNA: TGTGCCAGCAGTGAATCCCGCTACGAGCAGTACTTC. Protein: CASSESRYEQYF.

The chain uses TRBV27 and TRBJ2-7, with TRBD1 matching 7 bases. Germline V gene lookup returns CDR1 MNHEY and CDR2 SMNVEV (reference sequence). The V segment lost 5 bases and the J segment 3 bases; nucleotides outside the gene matches: 4. The length of the CDR3 is 13 residues. The CDR3 sequence is CASSPTGHYEQYF. Written as DNA, the CDR3 is TGTGCCAGCAGTCCGACAGGGCACTACGAGCAGTACTTC.

The V gene is TRBV18, the J gene TRBJ2-5, with D perhaps TRBD2 (6 bases). The CDR3 consists of 12 residues. The V gene lost 5 bases and the J gene lost 2 bases, with 6 bases spanning the gap. Germline V gene lookup returns CDR1 KGHSH and CDR2 LQKENI. The CDR3 is CASSGGQETQYF. For the CDR3, the DNA is TGTGCCAGCTCAGGGGGGCAAGAGACCCAGTACTTC.

The chain combines TRBV9 with TRBJ2-2, with D unclear. Trimming pared 3 bases from V and 0 bases from J, leaving 9 bases between. The germline V gene encodes CDR1 SGDLS and CDR2 YYNGEE. This CDR3 is 15 amino acids long. The CDR3 DNA reads as TGTGCCAGCAGCGCCCAGGACCCGAACACCGGGGAGCTGTTTTTT. This gives the protein CASSAQDPNTGELFF.

The chain couples TRBV11-2 to TRBJ1-5, with 9 nucleotides matching TRBD1. Germline values: CDR1 SGHAT, CDR2 FQNNGV. Losses at the gene ends were 5 bases for V and 7 bases for J; bases not matched to a gene: 0. The CDR3 loop spans 12 amino acids. The chain's CDR3 is CASSDRGQPQHF. Here the CDR3 DNA reads TGTGCCAGCAGCGACAGGGGGCAGCCCCAGCATTTT.

The CDR3 nucleotides are TGTGCCAGCAGCTTGCGCTCCGGGTTCAACTATGGCTACACCTTC. Translating it yields CASSLRSGFNYGYTF. The chain is built from TRBV7-2 and TRBJ1-2, with no clear D. This CDR3 spans 15 amino acids. The V gene lost 3 bases and the J gene lost 2 bases, with 13 bases spanning the gap. Per the germline V gene, CDR1 is SGHTA and CDR2 is FQGNSA.

This chain links TRBV5-1 with TRBJ2-2, with D uncertain. The CDR3 has 16 residues. V lost 1 base and J lost 4, with 14 bases in between. Germline values: CDR1 SGHRS, CDR2 YFSETQ. The CDR3 loop is CASSLSTVRGTGELFF. The CDR3 DNA sequence: TGCGCCAGCAGCTTGAGTACAGTGCGAGGCACCGGGGAGCTGTTTTTT.

The V and J genes are TRBV7-8 and TRBJ1-5; D might be TRBD1 (6 bases). Trimming took off 6 bases at V and 7 bases at J, with 19 bases between the two ends. CDR3 length equals 15 residues. Germline assignment: CDR1 SGHVS and CDR2 FQNEAQ. This CDR3 reads CASREMGGAEQPQHF. As DNA, the CDR3 is TGTGCCAGCAGAGAGATGGGGGGGGCGGAACAGCCCCAGCATTTT.

The chain combines TRBV6-5 with TRBJ1-1; D gene uncertain. The CDR3 extends over 12 amino acids. Trimming took 7 bases from V and 1 from J, leaving 7 bases between them. The germline V gene encodes CDR1 MNHEY and CDR2 SVGAGI. CDR3 loop: CASTYRNTEAFF. In nucleotides, the CDR3 is TGTGCCAGCACCTACAGGAACACTGAAGCTTTCTTT.

The chain combines TRBV30 with TRBJ2-1; the D gene is possibly TRBD2 (5 bases). Per the germline V gene, CDR1 is GTSNPN and CDR2 is SVGIG (reference sequence). The V end was cut by 1 base, the J end by 8 bases, with 12 bases between. CDR3 length: 13 residues. CDR3 coding DNA: TGTGCCTGGAGTGACGGGAACATTCATGAGCAGTTCTTC. This codes for CAWSDGNIHEQFF.

This clone was seen a handful of times. This chain connects TRBV9 to TRBJ2-3, with 8 bases aligning to TRBD2. Unmatched junction bases numbered 5, after V lost 4 bases and J lost 4 bases. Germline values: CDR1 SGDLS, CDR2 YYNGEE. This CDR3 is built from 14 residues. The CDR3: CASSPGGASDTQYF. The CDR3 coding sequence is TGTGCCAGCAGCCCCGGGGGGGCGTCAGATACGCAGTATTTT. Drawing the rest from reference TRBV9 and TRBJ2-3, the complete variable domain is DSGVTQTPKHLITATGQRVTLRCSPRSGDLSVYWYQQSLDQGLQFLIQYYNGEERAKGNILERFSAQQFPDLHSELNLSSLELGDSALYFCASSPGGASDTQYFGPGTRLTVL.

V usage is TRBV19 and J usage is TRBJ2-2, with 13 bases that match TRBD2. Trimming took 4 bases from V and 7 from J; bases not matched to a gene: 9. Germline CDR1 LNHDA, CDR2 SQIVND (reference sequence). CDR3 length: 17 amino acids. The CDR3 loop is CASSTERTSGSVGELFF. In DNA, the CDR3 is TGTGCCAGTAGTACCGAGCGGACTAGCGGGAGTGTCGGGGAGCTGTTTTTT.

This clone was recorded once. The chain uses TRBV6-5 and TRBJ2-2; D is undetermined. V was shortened by 5 bases and J by 0 bases, with 10 bases between the two germline ends. CDR3 length: 15 amino acids. The germline V gene encodes CDR1 MNHEY and CDR2 SVGAGI. The CDR3 here is CASSILFANTGELFF. The CDR3 region has the DNA TGTGCCAGCAGTATTTTGTTTGCGAACACCGGGGAGCTGTTTTTT.

CDR3 DNA sequence: TGTGCCAGCAGTTTACTAGGGGGCGACGAGCAGTACTTC. It is translated as CASSLLGGDEQYF. This rearrangement joins TRBV27 to TRBJ2-7; TRBD1 matches 7 bases. Germline-derived CDR1 and CDR2 are MNHEY and SMNVEV (reference sequence). The ends lost 2 bases at V and 5 bases at J; junction bases unmatched: 3. The length of the CDR3 is 13 residues.